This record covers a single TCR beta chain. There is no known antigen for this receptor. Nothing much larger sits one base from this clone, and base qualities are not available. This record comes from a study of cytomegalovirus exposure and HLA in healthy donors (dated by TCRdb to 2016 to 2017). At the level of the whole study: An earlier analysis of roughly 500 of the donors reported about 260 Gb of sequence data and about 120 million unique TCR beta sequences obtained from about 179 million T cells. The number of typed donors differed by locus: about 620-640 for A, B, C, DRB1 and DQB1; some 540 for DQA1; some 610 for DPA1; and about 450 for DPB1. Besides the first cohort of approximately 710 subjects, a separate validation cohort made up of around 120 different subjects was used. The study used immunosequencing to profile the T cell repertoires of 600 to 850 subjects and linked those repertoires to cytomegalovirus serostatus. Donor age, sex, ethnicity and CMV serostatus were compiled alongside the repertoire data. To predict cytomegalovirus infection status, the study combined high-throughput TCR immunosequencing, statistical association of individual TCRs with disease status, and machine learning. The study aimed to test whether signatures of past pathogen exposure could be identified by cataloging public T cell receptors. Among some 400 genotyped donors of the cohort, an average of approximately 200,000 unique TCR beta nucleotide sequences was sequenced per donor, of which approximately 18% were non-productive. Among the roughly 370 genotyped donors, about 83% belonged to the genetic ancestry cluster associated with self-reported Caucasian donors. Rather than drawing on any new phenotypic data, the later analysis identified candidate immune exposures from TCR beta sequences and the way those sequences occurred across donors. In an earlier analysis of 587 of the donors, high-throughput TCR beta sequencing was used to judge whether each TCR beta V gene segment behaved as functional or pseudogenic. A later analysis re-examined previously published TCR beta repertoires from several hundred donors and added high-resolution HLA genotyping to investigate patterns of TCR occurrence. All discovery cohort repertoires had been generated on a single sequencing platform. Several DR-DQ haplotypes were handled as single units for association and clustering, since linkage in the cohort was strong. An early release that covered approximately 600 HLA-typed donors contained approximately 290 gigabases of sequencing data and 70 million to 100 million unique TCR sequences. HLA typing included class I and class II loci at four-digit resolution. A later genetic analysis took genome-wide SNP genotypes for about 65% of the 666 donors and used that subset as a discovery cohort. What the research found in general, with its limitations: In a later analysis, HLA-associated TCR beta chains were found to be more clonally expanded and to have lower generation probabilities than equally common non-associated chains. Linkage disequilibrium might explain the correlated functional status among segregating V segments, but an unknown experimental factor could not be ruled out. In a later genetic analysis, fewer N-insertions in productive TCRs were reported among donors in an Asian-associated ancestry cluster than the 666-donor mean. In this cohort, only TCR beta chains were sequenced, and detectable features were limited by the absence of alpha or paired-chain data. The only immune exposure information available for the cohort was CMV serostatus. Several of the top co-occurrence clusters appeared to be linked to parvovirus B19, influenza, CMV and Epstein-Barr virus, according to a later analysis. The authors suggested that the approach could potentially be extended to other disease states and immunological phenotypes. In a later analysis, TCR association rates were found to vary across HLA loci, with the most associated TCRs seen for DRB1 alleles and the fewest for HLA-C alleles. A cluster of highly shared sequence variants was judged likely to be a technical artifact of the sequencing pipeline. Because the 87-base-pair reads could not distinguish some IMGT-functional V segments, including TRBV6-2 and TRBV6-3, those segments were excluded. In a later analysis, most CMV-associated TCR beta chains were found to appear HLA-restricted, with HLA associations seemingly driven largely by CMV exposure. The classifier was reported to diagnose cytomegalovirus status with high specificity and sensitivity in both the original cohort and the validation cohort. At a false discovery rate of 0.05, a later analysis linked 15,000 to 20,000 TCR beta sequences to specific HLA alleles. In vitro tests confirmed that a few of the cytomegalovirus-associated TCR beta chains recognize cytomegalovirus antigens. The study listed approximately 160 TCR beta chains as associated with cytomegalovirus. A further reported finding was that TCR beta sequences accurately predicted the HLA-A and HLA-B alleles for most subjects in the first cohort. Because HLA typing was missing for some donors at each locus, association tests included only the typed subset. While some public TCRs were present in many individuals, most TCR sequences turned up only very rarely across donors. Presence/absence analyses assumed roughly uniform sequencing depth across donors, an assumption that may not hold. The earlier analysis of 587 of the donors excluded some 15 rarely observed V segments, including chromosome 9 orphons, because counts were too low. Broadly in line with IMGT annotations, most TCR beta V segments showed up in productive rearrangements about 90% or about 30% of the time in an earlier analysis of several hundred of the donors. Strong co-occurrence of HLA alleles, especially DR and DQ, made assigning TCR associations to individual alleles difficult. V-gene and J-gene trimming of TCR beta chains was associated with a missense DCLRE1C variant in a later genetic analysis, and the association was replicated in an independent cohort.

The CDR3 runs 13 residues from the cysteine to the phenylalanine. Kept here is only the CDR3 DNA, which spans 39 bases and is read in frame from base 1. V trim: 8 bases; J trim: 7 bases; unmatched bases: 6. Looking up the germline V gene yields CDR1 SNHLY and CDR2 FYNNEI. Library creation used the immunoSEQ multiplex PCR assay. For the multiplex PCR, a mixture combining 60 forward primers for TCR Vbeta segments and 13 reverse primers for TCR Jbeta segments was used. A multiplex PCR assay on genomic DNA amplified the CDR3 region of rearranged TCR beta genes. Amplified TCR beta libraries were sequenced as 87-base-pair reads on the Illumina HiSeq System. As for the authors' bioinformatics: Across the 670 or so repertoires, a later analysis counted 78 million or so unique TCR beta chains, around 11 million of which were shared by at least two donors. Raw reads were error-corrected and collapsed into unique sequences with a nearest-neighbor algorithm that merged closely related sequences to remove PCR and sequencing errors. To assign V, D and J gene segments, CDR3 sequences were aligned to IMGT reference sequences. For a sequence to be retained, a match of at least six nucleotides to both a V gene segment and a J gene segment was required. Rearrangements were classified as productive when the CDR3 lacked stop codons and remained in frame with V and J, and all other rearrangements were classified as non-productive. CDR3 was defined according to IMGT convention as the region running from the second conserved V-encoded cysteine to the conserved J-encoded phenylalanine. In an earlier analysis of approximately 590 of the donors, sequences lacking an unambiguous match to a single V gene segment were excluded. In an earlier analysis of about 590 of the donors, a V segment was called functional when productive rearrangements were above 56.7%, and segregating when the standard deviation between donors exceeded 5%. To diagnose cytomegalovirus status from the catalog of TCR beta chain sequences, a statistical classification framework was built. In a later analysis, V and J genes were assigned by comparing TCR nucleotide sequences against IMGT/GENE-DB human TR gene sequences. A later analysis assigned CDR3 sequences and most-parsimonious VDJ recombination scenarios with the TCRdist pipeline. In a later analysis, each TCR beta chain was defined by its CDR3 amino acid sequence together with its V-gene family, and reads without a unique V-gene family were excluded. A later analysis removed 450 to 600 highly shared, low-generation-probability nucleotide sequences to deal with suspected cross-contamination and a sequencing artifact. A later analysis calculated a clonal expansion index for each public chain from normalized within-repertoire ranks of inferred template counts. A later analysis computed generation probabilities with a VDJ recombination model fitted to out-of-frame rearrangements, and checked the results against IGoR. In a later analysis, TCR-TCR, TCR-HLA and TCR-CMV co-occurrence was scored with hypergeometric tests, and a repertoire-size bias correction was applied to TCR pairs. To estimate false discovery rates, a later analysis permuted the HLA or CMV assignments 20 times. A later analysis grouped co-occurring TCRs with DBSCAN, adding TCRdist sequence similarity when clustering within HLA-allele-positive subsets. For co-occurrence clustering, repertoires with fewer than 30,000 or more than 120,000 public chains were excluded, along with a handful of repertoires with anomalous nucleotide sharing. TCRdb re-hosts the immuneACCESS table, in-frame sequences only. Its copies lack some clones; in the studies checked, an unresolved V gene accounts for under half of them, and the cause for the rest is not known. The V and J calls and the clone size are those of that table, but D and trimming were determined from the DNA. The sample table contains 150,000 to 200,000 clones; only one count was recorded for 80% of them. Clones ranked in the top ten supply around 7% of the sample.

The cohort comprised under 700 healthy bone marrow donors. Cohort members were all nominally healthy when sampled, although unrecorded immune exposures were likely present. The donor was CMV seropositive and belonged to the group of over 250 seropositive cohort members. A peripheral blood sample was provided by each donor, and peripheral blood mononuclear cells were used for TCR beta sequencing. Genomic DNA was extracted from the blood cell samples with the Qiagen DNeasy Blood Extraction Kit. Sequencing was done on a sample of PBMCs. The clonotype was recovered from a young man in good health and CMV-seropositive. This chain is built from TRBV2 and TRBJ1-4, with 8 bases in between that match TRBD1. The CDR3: CASLTGGSEKLFF. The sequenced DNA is TGTGCCAGCCTAACAGGGGGAAGTGAAAAACTGTTTTTT.